This TCR beta chain was documented in a study of cytomegalovirus exposure and HLA in healthy donors. Sampled while nominally healthy, donors likely had unrecorded immune exposures. Of note for this clone: Its antigen remains unknown.

Study-level results: Reports showed the classifier diagnosing cytomegalovirus status with high specificity and sensitivity. Accurate predictions that matched the HLA-A and HLA-B alleles of most subjects were reportedly made from TCR beta sequences.

The CDR3 extends over 13 amino acids. Germline values: CDR1 SQVTM, CDR2 ANQGSEA. The junction had 11 bases not matched to a gene; V was cut back by 6 bases and J by 7 bases. Primers for the PCR totalled 60 Vbeta and 13 Jbeta. Profiling relied on immunoSEQ multiplex PCR, and the TCRdb table lists in-frame clones only, not all of them. Of tens of thousands of clones listed, 72% are singletons. This clonotype originated in a woman in her thirties or forties in good health and CMV-seropositive. Sequencing was carried out using PBMCs. The chain recombines TRBV29-1 with TRBJ1-1, with 7 bases fitting TRBD1. The CDR3 loop reads CSVGQGVAVEAFF. Written as DNA, the CDR3 is TGCAGCGTGGGGCAGGGGGTGGCGGTTGAAGCTTTCTTT.